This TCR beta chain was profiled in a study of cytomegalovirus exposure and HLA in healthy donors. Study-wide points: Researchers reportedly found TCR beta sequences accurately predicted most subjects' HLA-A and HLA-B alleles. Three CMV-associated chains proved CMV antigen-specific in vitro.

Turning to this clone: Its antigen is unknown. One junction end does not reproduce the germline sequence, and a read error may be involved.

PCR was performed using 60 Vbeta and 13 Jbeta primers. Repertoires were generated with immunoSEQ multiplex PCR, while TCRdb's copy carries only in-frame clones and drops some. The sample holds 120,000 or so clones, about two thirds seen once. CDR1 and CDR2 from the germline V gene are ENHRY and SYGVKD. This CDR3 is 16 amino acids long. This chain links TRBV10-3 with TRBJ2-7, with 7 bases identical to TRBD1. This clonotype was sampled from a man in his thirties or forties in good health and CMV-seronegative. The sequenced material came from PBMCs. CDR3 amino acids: CAISEPWTGETYEQHF. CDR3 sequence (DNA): TGTGCCATCAGTGAACCTTGGACAGGTGAAACCTACGAGCAGCACTTC.